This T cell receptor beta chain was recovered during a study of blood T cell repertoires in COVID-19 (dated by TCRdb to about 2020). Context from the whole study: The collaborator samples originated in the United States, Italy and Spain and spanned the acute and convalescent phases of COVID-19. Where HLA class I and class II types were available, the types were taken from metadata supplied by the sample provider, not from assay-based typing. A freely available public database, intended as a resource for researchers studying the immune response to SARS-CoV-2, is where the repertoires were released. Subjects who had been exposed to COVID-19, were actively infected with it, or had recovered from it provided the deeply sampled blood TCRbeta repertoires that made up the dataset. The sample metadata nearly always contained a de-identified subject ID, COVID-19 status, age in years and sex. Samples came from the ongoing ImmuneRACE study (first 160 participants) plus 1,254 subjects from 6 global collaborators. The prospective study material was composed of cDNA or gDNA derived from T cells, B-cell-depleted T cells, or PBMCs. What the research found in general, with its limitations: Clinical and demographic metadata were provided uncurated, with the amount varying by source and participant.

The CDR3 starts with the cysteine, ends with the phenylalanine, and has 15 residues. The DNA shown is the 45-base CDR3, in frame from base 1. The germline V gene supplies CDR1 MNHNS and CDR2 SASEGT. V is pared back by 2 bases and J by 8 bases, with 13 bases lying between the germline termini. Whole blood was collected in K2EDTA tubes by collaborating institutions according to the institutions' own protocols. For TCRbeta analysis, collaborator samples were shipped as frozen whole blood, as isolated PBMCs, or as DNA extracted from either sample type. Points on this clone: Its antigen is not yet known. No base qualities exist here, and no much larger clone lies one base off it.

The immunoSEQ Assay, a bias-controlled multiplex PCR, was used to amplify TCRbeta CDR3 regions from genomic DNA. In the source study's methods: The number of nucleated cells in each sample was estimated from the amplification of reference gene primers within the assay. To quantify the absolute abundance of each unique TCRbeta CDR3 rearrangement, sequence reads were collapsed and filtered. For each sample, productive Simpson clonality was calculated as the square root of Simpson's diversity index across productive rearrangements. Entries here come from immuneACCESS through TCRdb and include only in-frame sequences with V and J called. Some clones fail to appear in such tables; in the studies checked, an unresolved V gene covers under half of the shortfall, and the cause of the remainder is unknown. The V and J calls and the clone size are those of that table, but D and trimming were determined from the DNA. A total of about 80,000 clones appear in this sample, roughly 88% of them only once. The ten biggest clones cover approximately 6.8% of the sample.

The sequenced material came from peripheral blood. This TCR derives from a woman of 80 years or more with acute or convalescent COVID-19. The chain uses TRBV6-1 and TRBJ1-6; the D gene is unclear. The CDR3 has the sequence CASSERRPRDSPLHF. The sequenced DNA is TGTGCCAGCAGTGAAAGGCGGCCGCGGGATTCACCCCTCCACTTT.